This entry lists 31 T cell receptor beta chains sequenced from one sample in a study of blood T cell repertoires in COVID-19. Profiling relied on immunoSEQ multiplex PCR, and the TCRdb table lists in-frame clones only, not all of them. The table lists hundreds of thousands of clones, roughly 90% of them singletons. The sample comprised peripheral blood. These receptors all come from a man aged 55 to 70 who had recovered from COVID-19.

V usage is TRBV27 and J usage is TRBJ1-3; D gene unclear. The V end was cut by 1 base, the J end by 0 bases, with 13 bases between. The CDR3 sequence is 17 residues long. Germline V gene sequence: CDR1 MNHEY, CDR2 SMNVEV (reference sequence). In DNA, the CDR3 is TGTGCCAGCAGTTTATTGGCCAGGAGGGACTCTGGAAACACCATATATTTT. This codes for CASSLLARRDSGNTIYF.

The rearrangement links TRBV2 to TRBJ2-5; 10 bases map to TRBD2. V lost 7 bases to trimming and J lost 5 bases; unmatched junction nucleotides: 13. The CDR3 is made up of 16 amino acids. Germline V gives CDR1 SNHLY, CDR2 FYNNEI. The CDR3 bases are TGTGCCAGCACCAGTGGTAGAGCGGGGGGGCAGGAGACCCAGTACTTC. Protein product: CASTSGRAGGQETQYF. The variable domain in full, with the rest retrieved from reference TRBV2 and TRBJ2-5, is EPEVTQTPSHQVTQMGQEVILRCVPISNHLYFYWYRQILGQKVEFLVSFYNNEISEKSEIFDDQFSVERPDGSNFTLKIRSTKLEDSAMYFCASTSGRAGGQETQYFGPGTRLLVL.

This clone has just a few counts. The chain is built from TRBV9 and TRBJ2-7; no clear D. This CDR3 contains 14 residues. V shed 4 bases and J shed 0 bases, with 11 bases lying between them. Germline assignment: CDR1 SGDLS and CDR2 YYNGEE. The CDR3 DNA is TGTGCCAGCAGCCTATCCTGGAGCTCCTACGAGCAGTACTTC. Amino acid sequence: CASSLSWSSYEQYF.

CDR3 DNA: TGCGCCAGCAGCTGGGCGGGGAGGGGACAAGAGACCCAGTACTTC. The encoded protein is CASSWAGRGQETQYF. V usage is TRBV5-1 and J usage is TRBJ2-5; 7 bases map to TRBD2. This CDR3 spans 15 amino acids. From germline, CDR1 is SGHRS and CDR2 YFSETQ. After removal of 3 bases from V and 2 bases from J, the junction contained 7 bases not matched to a gene.

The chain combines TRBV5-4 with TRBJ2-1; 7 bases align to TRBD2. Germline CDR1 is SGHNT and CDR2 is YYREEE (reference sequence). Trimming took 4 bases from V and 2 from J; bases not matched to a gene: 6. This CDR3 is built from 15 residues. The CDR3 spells CASSPGLTTYNEQFF. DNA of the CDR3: TGTGCCAGCAGCCCGGGACTAACTACCTACAATGAGCAGTTCTTC.

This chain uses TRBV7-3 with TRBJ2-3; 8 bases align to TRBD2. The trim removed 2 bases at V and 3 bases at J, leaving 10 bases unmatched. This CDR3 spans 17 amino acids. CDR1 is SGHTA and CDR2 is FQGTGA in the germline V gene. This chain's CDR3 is CASSLGRRSGVTDTQYF. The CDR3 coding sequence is TGTGCCAGCAGCTTAGGCCGGCGTAGCGGGGTAACAGATACGCAGTATTTT.

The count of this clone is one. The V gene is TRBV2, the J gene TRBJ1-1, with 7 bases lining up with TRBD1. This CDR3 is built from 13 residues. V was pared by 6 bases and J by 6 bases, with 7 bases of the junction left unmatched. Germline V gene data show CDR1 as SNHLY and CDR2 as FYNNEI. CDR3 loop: CASSLDRDPEAFF. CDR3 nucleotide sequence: TGTGCCAGCAGCTTAGACAGGGACCCTGAAGCTTTCTTT.

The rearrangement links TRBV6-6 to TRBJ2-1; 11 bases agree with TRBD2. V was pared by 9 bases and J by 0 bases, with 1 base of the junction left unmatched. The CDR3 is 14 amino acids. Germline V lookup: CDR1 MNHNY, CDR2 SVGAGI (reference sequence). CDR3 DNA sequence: TGTGCCAGTAGCGGGAGGGCCTCCTACAATGAGCAGTTCTTC. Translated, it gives CASSGRASYNEQFF.

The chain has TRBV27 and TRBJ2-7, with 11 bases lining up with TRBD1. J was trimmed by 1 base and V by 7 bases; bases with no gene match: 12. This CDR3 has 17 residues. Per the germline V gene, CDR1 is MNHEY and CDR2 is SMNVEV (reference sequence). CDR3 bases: TGTGCCAGCACCCTTTCCTGGACAGGGGGCCGATCCTACGAGCAGTACTTC. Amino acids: CASTLSWTGGRSYEQYF.

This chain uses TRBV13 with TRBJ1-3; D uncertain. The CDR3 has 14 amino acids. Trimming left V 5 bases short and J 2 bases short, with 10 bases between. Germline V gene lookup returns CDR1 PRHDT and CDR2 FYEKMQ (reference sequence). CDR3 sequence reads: CASSRGSAGNTIYF. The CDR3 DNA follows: TGTGCCAGCAGCCGGGGTTCAGCTGGAAACACCATATATTTT.

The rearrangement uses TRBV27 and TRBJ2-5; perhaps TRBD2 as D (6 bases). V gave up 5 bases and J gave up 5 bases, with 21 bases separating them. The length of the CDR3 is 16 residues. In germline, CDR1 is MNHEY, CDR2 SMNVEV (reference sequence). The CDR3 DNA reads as TGTGCCAGCAGTCATTTTCTTACGGGGGACCGTGAGACCCAGTACTTC. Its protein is CASSHFLTGDRETQYF.

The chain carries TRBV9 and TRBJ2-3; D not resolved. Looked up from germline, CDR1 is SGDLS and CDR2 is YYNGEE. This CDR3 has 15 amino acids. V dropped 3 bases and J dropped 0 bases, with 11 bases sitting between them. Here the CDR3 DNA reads TGTGCCAGCAGCGCATCTCTAGAAAGCACAGATACGCAGTATTTT. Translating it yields CASSASLESTDTQYF.

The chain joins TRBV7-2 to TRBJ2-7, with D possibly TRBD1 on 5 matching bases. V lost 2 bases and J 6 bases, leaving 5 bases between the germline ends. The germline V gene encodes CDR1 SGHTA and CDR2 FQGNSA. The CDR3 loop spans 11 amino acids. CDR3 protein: CASSLRGEQYF. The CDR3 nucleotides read TGTGCCAGCAGCTTAAGGGGCGAGCAGTACTTC.

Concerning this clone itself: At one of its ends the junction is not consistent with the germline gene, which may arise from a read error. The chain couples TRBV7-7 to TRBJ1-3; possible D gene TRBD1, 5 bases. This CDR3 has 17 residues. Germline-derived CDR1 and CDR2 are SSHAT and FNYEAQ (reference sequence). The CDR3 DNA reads TGTGCTAGCAGCTTAGGCGGGGCGGCGAGCTCTGGAAACACCATATATTTT. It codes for CASSLGGAASSGNTIYF.

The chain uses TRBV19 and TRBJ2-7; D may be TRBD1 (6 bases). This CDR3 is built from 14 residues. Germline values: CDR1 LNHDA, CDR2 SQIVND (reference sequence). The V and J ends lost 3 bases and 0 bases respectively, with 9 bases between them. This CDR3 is CASSMLGGSYEQYF. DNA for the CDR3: TGTGCCAGTAGTATGCTAGGGGGCTCCTACGAGCAGTACTTC. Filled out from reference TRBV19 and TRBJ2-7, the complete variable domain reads DGGITQSPKYLFRKEGQNVTLSCEQNLNHDAMYWYRQDPGQGLRLIYYSQIVNDFQKGDIAEGYSVSREKKESFPLTVTSAQKNPTAFYLCASSMLGGSYEQYFGPGTRLTVT.

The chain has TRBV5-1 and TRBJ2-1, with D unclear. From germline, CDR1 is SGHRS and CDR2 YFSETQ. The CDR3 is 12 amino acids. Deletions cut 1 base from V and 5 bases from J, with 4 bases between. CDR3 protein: CASSLTNNEQFF. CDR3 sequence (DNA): TGCGCCAGCAGCTTGACTAACAATGAGCAGTTCTTC.

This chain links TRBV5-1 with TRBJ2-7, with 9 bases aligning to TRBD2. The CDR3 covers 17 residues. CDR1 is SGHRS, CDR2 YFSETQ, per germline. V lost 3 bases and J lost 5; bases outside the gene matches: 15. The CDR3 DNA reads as TGCGCCAGCAGCTCCTCCGGGACTAGCCACCTCCGGGACGAGCAGTACTTC. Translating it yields CASSSSGTSHLRDEQYF.

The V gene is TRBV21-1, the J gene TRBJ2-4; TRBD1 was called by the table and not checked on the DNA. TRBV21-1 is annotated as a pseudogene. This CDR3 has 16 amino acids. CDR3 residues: CASSNDILLAKNIQYF. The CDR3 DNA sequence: TGTGCCAGCAGCAACGACATCCTACTAGCCAAAAACATTCAGTACTTC.

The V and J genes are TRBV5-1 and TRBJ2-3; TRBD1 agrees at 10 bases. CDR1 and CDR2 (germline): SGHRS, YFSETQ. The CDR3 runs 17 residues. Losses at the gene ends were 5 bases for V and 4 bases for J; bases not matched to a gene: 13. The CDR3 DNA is TGCGCCAGCAGAAAAAACCCGGACAGGGGGGAGGCAGATACGCAGTATTTT. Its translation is CASRKNPDRGEADTQYF.

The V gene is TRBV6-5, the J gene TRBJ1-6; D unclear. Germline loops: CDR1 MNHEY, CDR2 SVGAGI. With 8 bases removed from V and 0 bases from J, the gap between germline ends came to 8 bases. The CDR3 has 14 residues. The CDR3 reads CASGRGSYNSPLHF. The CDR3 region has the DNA TGTGCCAGCGGTCGGGGCTCCTATAATTCACCCCTCCACTTT.

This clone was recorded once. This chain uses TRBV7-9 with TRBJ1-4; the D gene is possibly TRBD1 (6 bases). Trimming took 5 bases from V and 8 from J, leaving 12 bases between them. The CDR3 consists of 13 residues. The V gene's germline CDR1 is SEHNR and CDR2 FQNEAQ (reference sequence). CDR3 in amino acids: CASSLGQWEKLFF. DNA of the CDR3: TGTGCCAGCAGCCTCGGACAGTGGGAAAAACTGTTTTTT. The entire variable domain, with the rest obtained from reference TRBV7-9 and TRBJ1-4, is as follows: DTGVSQNPRHKITKRGQNVTFRCDPISEHNRLYWYRQTLGQGPEFLTYFQNEAQLEKSRLLSDRFSAERPKGSFSTLEIQRTEQGDSAMYLCASSLGQWEKLFFGSGTQLSVL.

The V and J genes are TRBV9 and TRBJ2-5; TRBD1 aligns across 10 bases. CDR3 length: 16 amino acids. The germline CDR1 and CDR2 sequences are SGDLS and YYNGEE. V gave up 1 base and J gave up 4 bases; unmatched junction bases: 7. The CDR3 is CASSVRMGTGAETQYF. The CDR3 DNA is TGTGCCAGCAGCGTAAGGATGGGGACAGGGGCAGAGACCCAGTACTTC.

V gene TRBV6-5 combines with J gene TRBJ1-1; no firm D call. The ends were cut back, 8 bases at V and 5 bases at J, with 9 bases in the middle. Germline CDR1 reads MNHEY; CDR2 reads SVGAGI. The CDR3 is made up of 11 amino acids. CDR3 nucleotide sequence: TGTGCCAGCCAACGCGGGACTGAAGCTTTCTTT. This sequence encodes CASQRGTEAFF.

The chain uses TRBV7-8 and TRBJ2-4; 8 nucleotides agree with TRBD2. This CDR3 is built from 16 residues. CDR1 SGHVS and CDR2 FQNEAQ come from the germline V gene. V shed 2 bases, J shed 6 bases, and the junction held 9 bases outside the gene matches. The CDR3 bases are TGTGCCAGCAGCTTAAGCCCAGCGGGAGTGGTAAACATTCAGTACTTC. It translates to CASSLSPAGVVNIQYF. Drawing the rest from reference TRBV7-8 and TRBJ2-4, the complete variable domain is GAGVSQSPRYKVAKRGQDVALRCDPISGHVSLFWYQQALGQGPEFLTYFQNEAQLDKSGLPSDRFFAERPEGSVSTLKIQRTQQEDSAVYLCASSLSPAGVVNIQYFGAGTRLSVL.

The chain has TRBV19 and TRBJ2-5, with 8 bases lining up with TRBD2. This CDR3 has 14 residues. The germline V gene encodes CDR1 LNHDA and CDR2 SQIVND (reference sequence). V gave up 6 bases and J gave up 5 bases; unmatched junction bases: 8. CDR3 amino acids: CASRESGGRETQYF. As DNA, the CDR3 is TGTGCCAGTAGAGAAAGCGGGGGACGGGAGACCCAGTACTTC.

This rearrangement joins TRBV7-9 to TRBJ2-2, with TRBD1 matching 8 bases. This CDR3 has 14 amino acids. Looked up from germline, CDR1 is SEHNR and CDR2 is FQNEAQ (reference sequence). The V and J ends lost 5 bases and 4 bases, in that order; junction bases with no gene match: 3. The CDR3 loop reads CASSTDRATGELFF. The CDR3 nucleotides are TGTGCCAGCAGCACGGACAGGGCCACCGGGGAGCTGTTTTTT.

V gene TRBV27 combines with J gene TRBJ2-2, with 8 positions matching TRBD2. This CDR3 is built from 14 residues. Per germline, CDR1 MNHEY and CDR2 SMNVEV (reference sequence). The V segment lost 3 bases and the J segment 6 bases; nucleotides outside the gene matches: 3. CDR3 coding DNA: TGTGCCAGCAGTTTGGGACTAGGTCCCGGGGAGCTGTTTTTT. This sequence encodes CASSLGLGPGELFF.

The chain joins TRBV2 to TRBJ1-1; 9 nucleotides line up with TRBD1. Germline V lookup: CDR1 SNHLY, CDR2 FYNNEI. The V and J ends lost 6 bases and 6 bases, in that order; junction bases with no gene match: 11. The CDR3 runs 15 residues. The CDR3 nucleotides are TGTGCCAGCAGGGAAACCGGGACAGGGATCTCTGAAGCTTTCTTT. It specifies CASRETGTGISEAFF.

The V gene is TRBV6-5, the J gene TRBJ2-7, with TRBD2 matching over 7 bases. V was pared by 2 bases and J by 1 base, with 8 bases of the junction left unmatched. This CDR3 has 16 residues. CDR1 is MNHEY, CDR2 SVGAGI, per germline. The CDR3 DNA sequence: TGTGCCAGCAGTTACGTGAGGGCTAGCGGATCCTACGAGCAGTACTTC. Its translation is CASSYVRASGSYEQYF.

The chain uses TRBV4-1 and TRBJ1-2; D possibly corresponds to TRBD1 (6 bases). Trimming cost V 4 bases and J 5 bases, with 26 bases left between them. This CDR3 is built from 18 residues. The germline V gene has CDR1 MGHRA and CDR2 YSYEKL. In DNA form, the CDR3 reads TGCGCCAGCAGCCCCCCGGTTGGTGCCTCCAGGGGCATTTATGGCTACACCTTC. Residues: CASSPPVGASRGIYGYTF.

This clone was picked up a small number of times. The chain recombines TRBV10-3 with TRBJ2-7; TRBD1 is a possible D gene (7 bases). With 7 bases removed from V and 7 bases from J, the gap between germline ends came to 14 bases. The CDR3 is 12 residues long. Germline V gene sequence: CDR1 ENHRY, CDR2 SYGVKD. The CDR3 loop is CAITPTGREQYF. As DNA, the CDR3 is TGTGCCATCACTCCGACAGGGAGGGAGCAGTACTTC.